Listed below are T cell receptor beta chains from one sample, sequenced in a study of T cell repertoires in cytomegalovirus infection. TCRdb ran MiXCR on the reads and lists one entry per CDR3 protein. The sample records around 440,000 distinct CDR3 sequences, over 9% being singletons. The sample comprised PBMCs. Source of these receptors: a human donor in good health (CMV status not recorded). Some clones in this sample may be carry-over from other donors' samples. Both conserved end residues are part of each CDR3. The D gene is left open where the match is weak. Where a row states a size, it is once, few, many or the class of an expanded clone; other rows omit it.

clone size | J gene | V gene | D gene | CDR3 protein | CDR3 DNA
- | TRBJ1-2 | TRBV7-9 | - | CGVGLNYGYTF | TGTGGTGTAGGGTTAAACTATGGCTACACCTTC
few | TRBJ1-5 | TRBV7-9 | - | CASSAAIGDQPQHF | TGTGCCAGCAGCGCCGCCATTGGGGATCAGCCCCAGCATTTT
many | TRBJ1-2 | TRBV12-3/TRBV12-4 | TRBD1 | CASGTRDRGDYGYTF | TGTGCCAGCGGAACCCGGGACAGGGGGGACTATGGCTACACCTTC
- | TRBJ1-1 | TRBV5-1 | - | CASSSRRFEAFF | TGCGCCAGCAGCTCCCGACGGTTTGAAGCTTTCTTT
many | TRBJ1-4 | TRBV3-1 | TRBD1 | CASSQSSQGARGKLFF | TGTGCCAGCAGCCAATCCTCACAGGGGGCAAGGGGAAAACTGTTTTTT
many | TRBJ2-3 | TRBV15 | TRBD2 | CATSRDMAYGTSGLFTDTQYF | TGTGCCACCAGCAGAGATATGGCATACGGGACTAGCGGATTATTCACAGATACGCAGTATTTT
- | TRBJ1-3 | TRBV9 | - | CASSVAGTRVSSGNTIYF | TGTGCCAGCAGCGTAGCTGGTACCAGAGTTTCCTCTGGAAACACCATATATTTT
many | TRBJ2-2 | TRBV6-1 | - | CASRIEQGDTGELFF | TGTGCCAGCAGAATAGAACAGGGAGACACCGGGGAGCTGTTTTTT
many | TRBJ1-4 | TRBV10-3 | - | CAISEWSARDNEKLFF | TGTGCCATCAGTGAGTGGTCAGCGAGAGATAATGAAAAACTGTTTTTT
- | TRBJ2-1 | TRBV20-1 | - | CSARKGGGPGEQFF | TGCAGTGCTAGAAAAGGGGGGGGGCCGGGTGAGCAGTTCTTC
many | TRBJ1-5 | TRBV3-1 | - | CASSQGGGSNQPQHF | TGTGCCAGCAGCCAAGGGGGAGGGAGCAATCAGCCCCAGCATTTT
many | TRBJ2-1 | TRBV19 | - | CASSTQSGGLYNEQFF | TGTGCCAGTAGTACCCAGAGCGGAGGCCTCTACAATGAGCAGTTCTTC
many | TRBJ1-2 | TRBV7-8 | TRBD1 | CASSLWRWGQDLYGYTF | TGTGCCAGCAGCTTATGGAGGTGGGGACAGGATTTATATGGCTACACCTTC
many | TRBJ1-2 | TRBV5-1 | - | CASSDGNYGYTF | TGCGCCAGCAGCGACGGTAACTATGGCTACACCTTC
many | TRBJ2-5 | TRBV2 | - | CASSEARAPETQYF | TGTGCCAGCAGTGAAGCGCGGGCCCCAGAGACCCAGTACTTC
- | TRBJ1-1 | TRBV5-1 | - | CASSLAGGAAEAFF | TGCGCCAGCAGCTTGGCTGGGGGGGCCGCTGAAGCTTTCTTT
- | TRBJ2-5 | TRBV28 | - | CASSPRGIQETQYF | TGTGCCAGCAGTCCCAGGGGCATCCAAGAGACCCAGTACTTC
many | TRBJ1-2 | TRBV12-3/TRBV12-4 | - | CASSPPGVVSYGYTF | TGTGCCAGCAGTCCCCCAGGCGTGGTTAGCTATGGCTACACCTTC
few | TRBJ1-6 | TRBV15 | - | CATSRDLEGVGSPLHF | TGTGCCACCAGCAGAGATTTGGAAGGGGTCGGGTCACCCCTCCACTTT
few | TRBJ2-5 | TRBV30 | TRBD2 | CAWRLAGRETQYF | TGTGCCTGGAGACTAGCGGGAAGGGAGACCCAGTACTTC
many | TRBJ2-4 | TRBV6-1 | TRBD2 | CASSASSGGKNIQYF | TGTGCCAGCAGTGCGAGTAGCGGGGGCAAAAACATTCAGTACTTC
- | TRBJ2-2 | TRBV20-1 | - | CSARPATGLGTGELFF | TGCAGTGCTAGACCTGCAACGGGACTCGGCACCGGGGAGCTGTTTTTT
many | TRBJ2-7 | TRBV5-6 | - | CASSRVGWDEQYF | TGTGCCAGCAGCCGTGTGGGTTGGGACGAGCAGTACTTC
few | TRBJ1-2 | TRBV6-2/TRBV6-3 | TRBD1 | CASSHSGQDAAGYTF | TGTGCCAGCAGTCACAGTGGACAGGACGCTGCGGGCTACACCTTC
- | TRBJ1-2 | TRBV18 | - | CASSPTAALDYGYTF | TGTGCCAGCTCACCAACGGCAGCTTTGGACTATGGCTACACCTTC
- | TRBJ2-5 | TRBV5-1 | - | CASSVVEGPETQYF | TGCGCCAGCAGCGTGGTGGAGGGTCCGGAGACCCAGTACTTC
many | TRBJ2-2 | TRBV23-1 | - | CASSPGGVGTGELFF | TGCGCCAGCAGCCCAGGCGGGGTGGGCACCGGGGAGCTGTTTTTT
many | TRBJ2-7 | TRBV4-2 | - | CASSQSSVVAYEQYF | TGTGCCAGCAGCCAATCTAGCGTAGTAGCCTACGAGCAGTACTTC
many | TRBJ2-3 | TRBV19 | TRBD2 | CASSDRGTSASDTQYF | TGTGCCAGTAGCGATCGCGGGACTAGCGCCTCAGATACGCAGTATTTT
- | TRBJ1-2 | TRBV10-3 | - | CAISAGKAPSLNYGYTF | TGTGCCATCTCGGCAGGGAAAGCCCCGAGCCTCAACTATGGCTACACCTTC
many | TRBJ2-1 | TRBV7-6 | TRBD1 | CASSHGTGAGEQFF | TGTGCCAGCAGCCATGGGACAGGGGCGGGGGAGCAGTTCTTC
few | TRBJ2-2 | TRBV5-1 | - | CASRQLTNTGELFF | TGCGCCAGCAGACAGCTCACGAACACCGGGGAGCTGTTTTTT
many | TRBJ2-2 | TRBV9 | - | CASRSLSDTGELFF | TGTGCCAGCAGAAGCCTTTCCGACACCGGGGAGCTGTTTTTT
- | TRBJ2-1 | TRBV15 | TRBD1 | CATSREEPAGQGDNEQFF | TGTGCCACCAGCAGAGAAGAGCCTGCGGGACAGGGGGACAATGAGCAGTTCTTC
many | TRBJ2-1 | TRBV7-9 | TRBD2 | CASGTGGQFF | TGTGCCAGCGGGACGGGGGGGCAGTTCTTC
many | TRBJ2-1 | TRBV12-3/TRBV12-4 | TRBD2 | CASSLGLAGFSYNEQFF | TGTGCCAGCAGTCTGGGACTAGCGGGGTTCTCCTACAATGAGCAGTTCTTC
- | TRBJ1-2 | TRBV4-1 | - | CASSPPQQGKDYGYTF | TGCGCCAGCAGCCCCCCCCAACAGGGAAAGGACTATGGCTACACCTTC
many | TRBJ2-1 | TRBV20-1 | TRBD2 | CSARAPSSGSDEQFF | TGCAGTGCTAGAGCCCCCTCTAGCGGGAGCGATGAGCAGTTCTTC
few | TRBJ2-7 | TRBV29-1 | TRBD1 | CSVFPGTGSYEQYF | TGCAGCGTCTTTCCCGGGACAGGCTCCTACGAGCAGTACTTC
few | TRBJ2-7 | TRBV6-2/TRBV6-3 | TRBD2 | CASSREAGRISYEQYF | TGTGCCAGCAGCAGAGAAGCGGGACGTATCTCCTACGAGCAGTACTTC
many | TRBJ1-3 | TRBV12-3/TRBV12-4 | - | CASIGPRISGNTIYF | TGTGCCAGCATTGGGCCTAGGATCAGCGGAAACACCATATATTTT
- | TRBJ1-1 | TRBV12-3/TRBV12-4 | - | CASAGTEAFF | TGTGCCAGCGCCGGGACTGAAGCTTTCTTT
- | TRBJ2-1 | TRBV4-1 | TRBD2 | CASSFRTSGGDRSYNEQFF | TGCGCCAGCAGCTTCCGGACTAGCGGGGGGGACCGCTCCTACAATGAGCAGTTCTTC
- | TRBJ2-2 | TRBV3-1 | - | CASSQDLTGGELFF | TGTGCCAGCAGCCAAGACCTCACTGGCGGGGAGCTGTTTTTT
many | TRBJ1-2 | TRBV5-1 | - | CASRPAGTRSNGYTF | TGCGCCAGCAGACCCGCCGGGACAAGGAGTAATGGCTACACCTTC
many | TRBJ2-2 | TRBV5-5 | - | CASSLDRGNTGELFF | TGTGCCAGCAGCTTAGATCGGGGGAACACCGGGGAGCTGTTTTTT
- | TRBJ1-6 | TRBV24-1 | - | CATSETANSPLHF | TGTGCCACCAGTGAGACGGCTAATTCACCCCTCCACTTT
- | TRBJ2-7 | TRBV29-1 | - | CSVDGAGKYEQYF | TGCAGCGTTGATGGAGCAGGGAAGTACGAGCAGTACTTC
- | TRBJ2-5 | TRBV15 | TRBD2 | CATSRGGTSGSPETQYF | TGTGCCACCAGCAGAGGAGGAACTAGCGGGAGCCCAGAGACCCAGTACTTC
many | TRBJ2-2 | TRBV2 | - | CASSLAVGELFF | TGTGCCAGCAGTCTCGCAGTCGGGGAGCTGTTTTTT
many | TRBJ2-7 | TRBV28 | - | CASSNLGWGSSYEQYF | TGTGCCAGCAGTAATCTCGGGTGGGGGAGCTCCTACGAGCAGTACTTC
many | TRBJ2-6 | TRBV20-1 | TRBD1 | CSASYRDRVSGANVLTF | TGCAGTGCTAGCTACCGGGACAGGGTCTCTGGGGCCAACGTCCTGACTTTC
many | TRBJ2-7 | TRBV7-8 | - | CASSSDYEQYF | TGTGCCAGCAGCTCGGACTACGAGCAGTACTTC
few | TRBJ2-2 | TRBV20-1 | - | CSARGARRPTGELFF | TGCAGTGCTAGGGGAGCTCGTCGCCCCACCGGGGAGCTGTTTTTT